This T cell receptor beta chain was obtained from a study of T cell responses to AZD1222 COVID-19 vaccine. This CDR3 region has 16 residues. V lost 7 bases, J lost 3 bases, and 14 bases stayed unmatched. Germline CDR1 SQVTM, CDR2 ANQGSEA. Only in-frame clones appear in the TCRdb table, and some are missing; sequencing was by immunoSEQ multiplex PCR. The data contain approximately 100,000 clones, roughly 85% of them singletons. The clonotype was recovered from an adult who received the AZD1222 COVID-19 vaccine. The sequenced sample was peripheral blood, obtained 28 days after the second AZD1222 dose. The rearrangement uses TRBV29-1 and TRBJ2-1; 8 nucleotides agree with TRBD1. In DNA form, the CDR3 reads TGCAGCGCTCGGCCACGTGGACAGGGTGACTACAATGAGCAGTTCTTC. The encoded protein is CSARPRGQGDYNEQFF.